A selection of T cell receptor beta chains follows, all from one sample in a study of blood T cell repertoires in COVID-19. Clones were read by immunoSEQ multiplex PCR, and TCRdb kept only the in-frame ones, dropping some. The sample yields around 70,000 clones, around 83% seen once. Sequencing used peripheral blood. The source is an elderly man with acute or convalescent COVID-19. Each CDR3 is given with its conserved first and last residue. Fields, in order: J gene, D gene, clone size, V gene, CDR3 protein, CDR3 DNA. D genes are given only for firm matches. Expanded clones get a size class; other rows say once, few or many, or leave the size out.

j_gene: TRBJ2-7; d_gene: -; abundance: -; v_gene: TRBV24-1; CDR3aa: CATSPGTPYEQYF; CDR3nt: TGTGCCACCAGTCCAGGGACTCCCTACGAGCAGTACTTC
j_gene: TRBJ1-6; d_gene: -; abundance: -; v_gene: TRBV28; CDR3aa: CASSVQGDSPLHF; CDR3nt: TGTGCCAGCAGTGTACAGGGAGATTCACCCCTCCACTTT
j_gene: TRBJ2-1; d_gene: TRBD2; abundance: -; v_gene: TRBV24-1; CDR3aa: CATSDRLAGGRDNEQFF; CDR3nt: TGTGCCACCAGTGACAGACTAGCGGGAGGACGCGACAATGAGCAGTTCTTC
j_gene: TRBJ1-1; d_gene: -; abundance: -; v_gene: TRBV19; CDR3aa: CACSFAGGGLGNTEAFF; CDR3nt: TGTGCCTGTAGTTTCGCGGGGGGGGGACTCGGGAACACTGAAGCTTTCTTT
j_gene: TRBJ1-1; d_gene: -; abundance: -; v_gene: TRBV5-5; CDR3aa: CASSLDLIGTVTEAFF; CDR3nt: TGTGCCAGCAGCTTGGATCTTATCGGCACAGTCACTGAAGCTTTCTTT
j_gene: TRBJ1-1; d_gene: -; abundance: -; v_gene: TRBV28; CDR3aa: CASGLGGGTEAFF; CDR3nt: TGTGCCAGCGGCCTTGGGGGGGGAACTGAAGCTTTCTTT
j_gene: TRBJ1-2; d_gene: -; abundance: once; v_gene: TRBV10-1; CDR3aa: CASSEGVGNGYTF; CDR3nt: TGCGCCAGCAGTGAGGGAGTAGGAAATGGCTACACCTTC
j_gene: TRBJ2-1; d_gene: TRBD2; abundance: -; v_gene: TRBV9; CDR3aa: CASSSRLAGGFNEQFF; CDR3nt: TGTGCCAGCAGCTCCCGACTAGCGGGGGGGTTCAATGAGCAGTTCTTC
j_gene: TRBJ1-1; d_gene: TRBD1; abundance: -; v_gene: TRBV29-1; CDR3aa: CSAYTGVNTEAFF; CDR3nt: TGCAGCGCCTACACAGGGGTAAACACTGAAGCTTTCTTT
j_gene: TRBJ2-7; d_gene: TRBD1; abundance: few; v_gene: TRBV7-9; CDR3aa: CASSHPGQGAHEQYF; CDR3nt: TGTGCCAGCAGCCATCCGGGACAGGGGGCCCACGAGCAGTACTTC
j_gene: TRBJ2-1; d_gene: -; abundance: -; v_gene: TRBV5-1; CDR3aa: CASSLTTNEQFF; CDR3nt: TGCGCCAGCAGCTTGACTACCAATGAGCAGTTCTTC
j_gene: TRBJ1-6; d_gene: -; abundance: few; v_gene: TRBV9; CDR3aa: CASSEDNASPLHF; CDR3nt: TGTGCCAGCAGCGAGGACAATGCCTCACCCCTCCACTTT
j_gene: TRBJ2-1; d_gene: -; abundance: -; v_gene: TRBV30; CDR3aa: CAWRDQGPPYNEQFF; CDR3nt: TGTGCCTGGAGGGACCAGGGGCCCCCCTACAATGAGCAGTTCTTC
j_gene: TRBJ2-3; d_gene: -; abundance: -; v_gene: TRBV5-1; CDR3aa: CASSRSDRTDTQYF; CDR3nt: TGCGCCAGCAGCAGGAGCGACCGCACAGATACGCAGTATTTT
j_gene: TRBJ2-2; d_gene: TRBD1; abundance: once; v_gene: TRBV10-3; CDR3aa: CAIRRGPGELFF; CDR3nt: TGTGCCATCAGGAGGGGGCCCGGGGAGCTGTTTTTT
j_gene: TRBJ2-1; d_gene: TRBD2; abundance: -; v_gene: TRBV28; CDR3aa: CASSSAASGSKNEQFF; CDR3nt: TGTGCCAGCAGTTCCGCGGCTAGCGGGAGTAAGAATGAGCAGTTCTTC
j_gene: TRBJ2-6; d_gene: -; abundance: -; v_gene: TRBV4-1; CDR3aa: CASSPERESGANVLTF; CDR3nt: TGCGCCAGCAGCCCTGAAAGAGAGTCTGGGGCCAACGTCCTGACTTTC
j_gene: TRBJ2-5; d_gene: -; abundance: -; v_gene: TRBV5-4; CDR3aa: CASSPRTNGQETQYF; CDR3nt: TGTGCCAGCAGCCCCCGGACTAACGGGCAAGAGACCCAGTACTTC
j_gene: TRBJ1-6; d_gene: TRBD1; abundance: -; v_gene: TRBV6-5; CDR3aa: CASSHRDSYSPLHF; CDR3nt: TGTGCCAGCAGTCACCGGGACAGCTATTCACCCCTCCACTTT
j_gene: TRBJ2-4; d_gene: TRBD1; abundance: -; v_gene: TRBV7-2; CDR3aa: CASSFRTGGYQNIQYF; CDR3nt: TGTGCCAGCAGCTTTCGGACAGGGGGTTATCAAAACATTCAGTACTTC
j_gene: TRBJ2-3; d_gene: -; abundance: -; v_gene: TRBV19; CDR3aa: CASMRGGTDTQYF; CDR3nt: TGTGCCAGTATGAGGGGAGGAACAGATACGCAGTATTTT
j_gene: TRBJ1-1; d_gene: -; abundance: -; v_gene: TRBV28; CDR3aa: CASTTLGGDTEAFF; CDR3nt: TGTGCCAGCACCACCCTAGGGGGGGACACTGAAGCTTTCTTT
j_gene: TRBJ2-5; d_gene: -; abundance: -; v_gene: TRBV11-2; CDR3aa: CASSRDLATQETQYF; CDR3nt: TGTGCCAGCAGTCGTGATCTAGCGACACAAGAGACCCAGTACTTC
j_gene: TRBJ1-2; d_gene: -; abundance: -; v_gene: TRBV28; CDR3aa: CASSLLGGYGYTF; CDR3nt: TGTGCCAGCAGTTTATTGGGGGGCTATGGCTACACCTTC
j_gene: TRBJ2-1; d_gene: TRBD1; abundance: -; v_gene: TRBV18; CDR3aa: CASSPGTGMTYNEQFF; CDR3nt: TGTGCCAGCTCACCAGGGACAGGGATGACCTACAATGAGCAGTTCTTC
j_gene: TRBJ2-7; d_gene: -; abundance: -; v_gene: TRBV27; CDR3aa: CASRVMRISYEQYF; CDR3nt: TGTGCCAGCCGAGTTATGAGGATTTCCTACGAGCAGTACTTC
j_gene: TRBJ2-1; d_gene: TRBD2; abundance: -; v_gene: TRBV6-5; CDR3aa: CASSSGREGNEQFF; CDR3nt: TGTGCCAGCTCTAGCGGGAGGGAGGGTAATGAGCAGTTCTTC
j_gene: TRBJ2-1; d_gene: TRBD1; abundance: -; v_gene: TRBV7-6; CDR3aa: CASSLPADRVNEQFF; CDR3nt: TGTGCCAGCAGCTTACCGGCGGACAGGGTCAATGAGCAGTTCTTC
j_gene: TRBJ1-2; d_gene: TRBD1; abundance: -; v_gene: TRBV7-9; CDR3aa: CASSPGQGLGGYTF; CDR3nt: TGTGCCAGCAGCCCGGGACAGGGGCTCGGCGGCTACACCTTC
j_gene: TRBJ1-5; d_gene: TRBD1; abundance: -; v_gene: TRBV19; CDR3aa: CASSGTGNNQPQHF; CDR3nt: TGTGCCAGTTCAGGGACAGGCAACAATCAGCCCCAGCATTTT
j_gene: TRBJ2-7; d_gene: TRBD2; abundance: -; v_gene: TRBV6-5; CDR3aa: CASRAGGAEQYF; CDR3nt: TGTGCCAGCAGGGCCGGGGGGGCCGAGCAGTACTTC
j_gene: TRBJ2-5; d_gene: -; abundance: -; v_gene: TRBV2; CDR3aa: CASSVMRTSGRETQYF; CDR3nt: TGTGCCAGCAGTGTGATGAGGACGAGCGGGCGAGAGACCCAGTACTTC
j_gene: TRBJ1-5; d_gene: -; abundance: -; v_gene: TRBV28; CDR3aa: CASSEGAGSHQPQHF; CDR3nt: TGTGCCAGCAGTGAAGGGGCTGGAAGCCATCAGCCCCAGCATTTT
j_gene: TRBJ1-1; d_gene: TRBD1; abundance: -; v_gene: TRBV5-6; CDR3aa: CASSPTGKNTEAFF; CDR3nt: TGTGCCAGCAGCCCGACAGGGAAGAACACTGAAGCTTTCTTT
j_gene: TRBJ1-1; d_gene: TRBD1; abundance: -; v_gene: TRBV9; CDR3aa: CASSVVRGPSLSEAFF; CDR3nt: TGTGCCAGCAGCGTAGTCAGGGGGCCTTCTCTCTCCGAAGCTTTCTTT
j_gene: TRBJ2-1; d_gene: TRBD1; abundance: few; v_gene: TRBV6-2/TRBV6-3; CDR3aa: CASSSGTGGRKQFF; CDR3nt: TGTGCCAGCAGTTCGGGGACAGGGGGCAGGAAGCAGTTCTTC
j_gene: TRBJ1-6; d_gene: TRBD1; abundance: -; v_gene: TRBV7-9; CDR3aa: CASSSGQSPLHF; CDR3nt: TGTGCCAGCAGTTCGGGACAGTCACCCCTCCACTTT
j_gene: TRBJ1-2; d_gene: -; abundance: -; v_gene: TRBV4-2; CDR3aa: CASSQDEFYGYTF; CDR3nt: TGTGCCAGCAGCCAAGATGAGTTCTATGGCTACACCTTC
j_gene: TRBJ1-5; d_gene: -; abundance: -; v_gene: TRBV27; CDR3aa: CASSGGAHSNQPQHF; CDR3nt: TGTGCCAGCAGTGGGGGGGCTCATAGCAATCAGCCCCAGCATTTT
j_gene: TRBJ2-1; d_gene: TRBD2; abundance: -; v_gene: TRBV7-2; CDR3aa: CASSSRLAGALYNEQFF; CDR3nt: TGTGCCAGCAGCTCGCGACTAGCGGGAGCGCTATACAATGAGCAGTTCTTC
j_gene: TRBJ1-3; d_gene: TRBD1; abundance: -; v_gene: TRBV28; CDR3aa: CASSLSTGARGNTIYF; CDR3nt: TGTGCCAGCAGTCTCTCGACAGGGGCTCGTGGAAACACCATATATTTT
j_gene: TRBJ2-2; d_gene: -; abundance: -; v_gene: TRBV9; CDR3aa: CASSVERSLGNTGELFF; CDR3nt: TGTGCCAGCAGCGTAGAGCGCAGTCTAGGGAACACCGGGGAGCTGTTTTTT
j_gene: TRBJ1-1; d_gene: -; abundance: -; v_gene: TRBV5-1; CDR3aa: CASSLGLQGSGTEAFF; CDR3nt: TGCGCCAGCAGCTTGGGGCTACAGGGATCGGGGACTGAAGCTTTCTTT
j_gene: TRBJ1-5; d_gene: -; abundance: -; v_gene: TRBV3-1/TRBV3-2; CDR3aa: CASSPSSNQPQHF; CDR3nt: TGTGCCAGCAGCCCCTCTAGCAATCAGCCCCAGCATTTT
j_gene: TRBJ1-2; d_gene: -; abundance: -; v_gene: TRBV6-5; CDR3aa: CASHEQGTSNYGYTF; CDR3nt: TGTGCCAGCCACGAGCAGGGGACATCTAACTATGGCTACACCTTC
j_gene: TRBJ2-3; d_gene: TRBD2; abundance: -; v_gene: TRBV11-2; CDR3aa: CASSLDILRWASGKVDTQYF; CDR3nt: TGTGCCAGCAGCTTAGATATTTTGAGGTGGGCTAGCGGGAAGGTAGATACGCAGTATTTT
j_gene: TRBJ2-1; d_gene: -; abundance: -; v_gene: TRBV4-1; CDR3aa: CASSQPTDTNEQFF; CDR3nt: TGCGCCAGCAGCCAGCCCACGGACACCAATGAGCAGTTCTTC
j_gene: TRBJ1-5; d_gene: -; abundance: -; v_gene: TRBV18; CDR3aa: CASSPTITQPQHF; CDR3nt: TGTGCCAGCTCACCTACAATAACTCAGCCCCAGCATTTT
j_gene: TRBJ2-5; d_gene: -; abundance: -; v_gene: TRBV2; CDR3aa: CASSSEETQYF; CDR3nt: TGTGCCAGCAGCTCTGAAGAGACCCAGTACTTC
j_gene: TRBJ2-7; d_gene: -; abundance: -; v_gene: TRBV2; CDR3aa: CASNQGNYEQYF; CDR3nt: TGTGCCAGCAATCAGGGGAATTACGAGCAGTACTTC
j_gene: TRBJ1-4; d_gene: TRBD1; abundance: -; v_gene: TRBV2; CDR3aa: CASSEWGTGGGTNEKLFF; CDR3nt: TGTGCCAGCAGTGAATGGGGGACAGGGGGAGGAACTAATGAAAAACTGTTTTTT
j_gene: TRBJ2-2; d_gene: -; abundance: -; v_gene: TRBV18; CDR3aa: CASSPLTQLNTGELFF; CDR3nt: TGTGCCAGCTCACCACTGACACAACTGAACACCGGGGAGCTGTTTTTT
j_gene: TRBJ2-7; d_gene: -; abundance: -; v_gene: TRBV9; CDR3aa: CASSVEQGTTYEQYF; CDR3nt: TGTGCCAGCAGCGTAGAACAGGGTACGACCTACGAGCAGTACTTC
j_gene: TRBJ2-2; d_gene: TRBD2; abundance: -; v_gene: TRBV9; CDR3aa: CASSPPLAGGDTGELFF; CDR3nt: TGTGCCAGCAGCCCCCCCCTAGCGGGAGGGGACACCGGGGAGCTGTTTTTT
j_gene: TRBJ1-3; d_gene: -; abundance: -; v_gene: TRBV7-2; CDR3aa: CASSLGRVSSGNTIYF; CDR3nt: TGTGCCAGCAGCTTAGGGAGGGTTTCTTCTGGAAACACCATATATTTT
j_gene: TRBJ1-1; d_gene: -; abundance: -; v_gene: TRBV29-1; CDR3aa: CSVDTEAFF; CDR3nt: TGCAGCGTCGACACTGAAGCTTTCTTT
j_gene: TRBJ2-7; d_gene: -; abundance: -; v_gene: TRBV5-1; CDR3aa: CASSASEYEQYF; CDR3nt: TGCGCCAGCAGTGCTAGCGAGTACGAGCAGTACTTC
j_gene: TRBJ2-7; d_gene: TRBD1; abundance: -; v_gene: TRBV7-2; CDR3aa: CASSLARFGTGLLSREQYF; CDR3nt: TGTGCCAGCAGCTTAGCGCGTTTTGGGACAGGGCTTTTATCGCGGGAGCAGTACTTC
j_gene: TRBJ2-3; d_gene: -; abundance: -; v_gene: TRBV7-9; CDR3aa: CASSPGATDTQYF; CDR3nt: TGTGCCAGCAGCCCTGGGGCCACAGATACGCAGTATTTT
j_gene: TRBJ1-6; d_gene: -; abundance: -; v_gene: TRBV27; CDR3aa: CASSFGGGNSPLHF; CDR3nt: TGTGCCAGCAGTTTTGGGGGAGGTAATTCACCCCTCCACTTT